These 28 T cell receptor beta chains were sequenced from one sample in a study of CD8 T cells in ankylosing spondylitis. One entry per CDR3 protein results from TCRdb running MiXCR on the 5' RACE reads. This sample yields about 250,000 distinct CDR3 sequences, of which 24% are seen a single time; approximately 0.61% belongs to the top ten. What was sequenced was blood, either unsorted or a sorted T cell fraction (not recorded which). The receptors stem from a male donor with ankylosing spondylitis or in good health (not recorded which).

The rearrangement uses TRBV20-1 and TRBJ2-3; perhaps D is TRBD1 or TRBD2 (6 bases each). V was cut by 2 bases and J by 4 bases, with 19 bases left in between. CDR3 length: 16 residues. Per the germline V gene, CDR1 is DFQATT and CDR2 is SNEGSKA (reference sequence). CDR3: CSARFRGASLSDTQYF. CDR3 nucleotide sequence: TGCAGTGCTAGATTTAGGGGGGCCTCTTTATCAGATACGCAGTATTTT.

A single count supports this clonotype. The chain uses TRBV20-1 and TRBJ2-3; 8 nucleotides match TRBD2. J lost 4 bases, V lost 6 bases, and 12 bases had no gene match. Germline V gene sequence: CDR1 DFQATT, CDR2 SNEGSKA (reference sequence). CDR3 size: 15 residues. The CDR3 DNA sequence: TGCAGTGCAACATTCGGGGGGGGCGAGGCAGATACGCAGTATTTT. The encoded protein is CSATFGGGEADTQYF.

This clonotype was found many times. The chain has TRBV20-1 and TRBJ2-1, with D unresolved. The germline V and J ends were trimmed by 1 base and 9 bases, with 7 bases remaining between them. The V gene's germline CDR1 is DFQATT and CDR2 SNEGSKA (reference sequence). There are 11 residues in the CDR3. This chain's CDR3 is CSARGRGEQFF. The CDR3, as DNA: TGCAGTGCTAGAGGTCGTGGTGAGCAGTTCTTC.

This clonotype was observed a handful of times. The chain uses TRBV7-9 and TRBJ2-5; D not resolved. This CDR3 is 15 amino acids long. The V end lost 5 bases, the J end lost 5 bases, and 18 bases lay between the germline ends. Germline V gene data show CDR1 as SEHNR and CDR2 as FQNEAQ (reference sequence). The CDR3 sequence is CASSPQSPAGETQYF. The CDR3 DNA reads TGTGCCAGCAGCCCCCAATCCCCGGCCGGGGAGACCCAGTACTTC.

This clonotype was seen a handful of times. The V gene is TRBV29-1, the J gene TRBJ2-1, with D possibly matching TRBD1 (7 bases). The CDR3 consists of 14 residues. V lost 4 bases to trimming and J lost 4 bases, with 14 bases between them. Germline V gene lookup returns CDR1 SQVTM and CDR2 ANQGSEA. CDR3 in DNA: TGCAGCGTTGGGGGGGACAGATCTTACAATGAGCAGTTCTTC. This encodes CSVGGDRSYNEQFF.

This clonotype was recorded a few times. CDR3 coding DNA: TGCAGCGTTAAAACGGAGAACACTGAAGCTTTCTTT. Translated, it gives CSVKTENTEAFF. The V gene is TRBV29-1, the J gene TRBJ1-1; D is unclear. The ends were cut back, 5 bases at V and 1 base at J, with 8 bases in the middle. The CDR3 is 12 residues long. The V gene's germline CDR1 is SQVTM and CDR2 ANQGSEA.

CDR3 amino acids: CATSQLLNTEAFF. DNA for the CDR3: TGTGCCACCAGCCAACTATTGAACACTGAAGCTTTCTTT. V is TRBV15 and J is TRBJ1-1; D unresolved. This CDR3 region has 13 residues. CDR1 and CDR2 (germline): LNHNV, YYDKDF (reference sequence). Trimming left V 5 bases short and J 0 bases short, with 7 bases between. The complete variable domain, with remaining parts taken from reference TRBV15 and TRBJ1-1, reads DAMVIQNPRYQVTQFGKPVTLSCSQTLNHNVMYWYQQKSSQAPKLLFHYYDKDFNNEADTPDNFQSRRPNTSFCFLDIRSPGLGDTAMYLCATSQLLNTEAFFGQGTRLTVV.

This clonotype was counted at least ten times. This chain joins TRBV20-1 and TRBJ1-5; TRBD1 is a possible D gene (6 bases). CDR1 and CDR2 (germline): DFQATT, SNEGSKA (reference sequence). V was cut by 6 bases and J by 4 bases, with 13 bases left in between. The CDR3 extends over 13 amino acids. CDR3 protein: CSASGTINQPQHF. The CDR3 DNA reads as TGCAGTGCATCCGGGACAATAAATCAGCCCCAGCATTTT.

This clonotype occurred many times. J is TRBJ2-3 and V is TRBV5-1, with 12 bases matching TRBD1. Germline V lookup: CDR1 SGHRS, CDR2 YFSETQ. The ends lost 4 bases at V and 6 bases at J; junction bases unmatched: 6. The CDR3 contains 15 residues. Here the CDR3 reads CASSVGQGAGDTQYF. CDR3 nucleotide sequence: TGCGCCAGCAGCGTGGGACAGGGGGCAGGGGATACGCAGTATTTT.

The sample holds many counts of this clonotype. The chain has TRBV27 and TRBJ1-5; possibly TRBD1 for D (6 bases). V shed 0 bases and J shed 7 bases, with 13 bases lying between them. The germline V gene has CDR1 MNHEY and CDR2 SMNVEV (reference sequence). The CDR3 has 15 amino acids. CDR3 nucleotide sequence: TGTGCCAGCAGTTTATCCTGGGGGGCAAACCAGCCCCAGCATTTT. Translated: CASSLSWGANQPQHF.

This clonotype was seen many times. The J gene is TRBJ1-1, the V gene TRBV11-2; 7 bases fit TRBD1. The CDR3 is 15 residues long. After removal of 2 bases from V and 7 bases from J, the junction contained 10 bases not matched to a gene. Germline CDR1 and CDR2: SGHAT and FQNNGV. The CDR3 sequence: CASSLYTGAYFEAFF. CDR3 DNA sequence: TGTGCCAGCAGCTTATATACAGGGGCCTATTTTGAAGCTTTCTTT.

This clonotype was picked up many times. This chain joins TRBV7-9 and TRBJ2-3; no clear D gene. CDR3 length: 14 residues. Germline assignment: CDR1 SEHNR and CDR2 FQNEAQ (reference sequence). Trimming pared 4 bases from V and 2 bases from J, leaving 10 bases between. The CDR3 coding sequence is TGTGCCAGCAGCTCCGCACGGCCCACAGATACGCAGTATTTT. This gives the protein CASSSARPTDTQYF.

This chain connects TRBV10-3 to TRBJ2-2; 11 positions agree with TRBD2. The V gene's germline CDR1 is ENHRY and CDR2 SYGVKD. The V segment lost 2 bases and the J segment 4 bases; nucleotides outside the gene matches: 0. This CDR3 has 15 residues. CDR3 sequence reads: CAISEGTSGTGELFF. CDR3 coding DNA: TGTGCCATCAGTGAGGGGACTAGCGGCACCGGGGAGCTGTTTTTT.

This clonotype was counted ten times or more. The genes are TRBV12-3 or TRBV12-4 and TRBJ2-1; possible D gene TRBD1, 6 bases. This CDR3 has 13 amino acids. Trimming cost V 3 bases and J 9 bases, with 12 bases left between them. CDR3 in DNA: TGTGCCAGCAGTTTGGCCCTGGGGGCTGAGCAGTTCTTC. Translation: CASSLALGAEQFF.

The V and J genes are TRBV7-9 and TRBJ2-7; no definite D call. The CDR3 covers 13 residues. Trimming removed 5 bases at V and 6 bases at J, with 14 bases between. Germline CDR1 is SEHNR and CDR2 is FQNEAQ (reference sequence). The CDR3 DNA sequence: TGTGCCAGCAGCCCCGGACGAACCTGCGAGCAGTACTTC. Protein sequence: CASSPGRTCEQYF.

At least ten counts were recorded for this clonotype. This chain links TRBV3-1 with TRBJ2-3, with 9 bases fitting TRBD2. CDR1 is LGHDT, CDR2 YNNKEL, per germline (reference sequence). V dropped 0 bases and J dropped 2; count of bases not matched to a gene: 12. The CDR3 loop spans 19 amino acids. CDR3 sequence (DNA): TGTGCCAGCAGCCAAGAGTTGGCTAGCGGGGTTCGCGCCACAGATACGCAGTATTTT. Residues: CASSQELASGVRATDTQYF.

About this clonotype: The junction and the germline gene differ at one end; a read error may be behind it. The chain couples TRBV7-2 to TRBJ2-2; TRBD2 is a possible D gene (5 bases). This CDR3 is 15 amino acids long. CDR1 SGHTA and CDR2 FQGNSA come from the germline V gene. In DNA, the CDR3 is TGTGCCAGCAGCTCCCAAGCGATAAACACCGGGGATCTGTTTTTT. It is translated as CASSSQAINTGDLFF. Based on the CDR3 plus reference TRBV7-2 and TRBJ2-2, the full variable domain is GAGVSQSPSNKVTEKGKDVELRCDPISGHTALYWYRQSLGQGLEFLIYFQGNSAPDKSGLPSDRFSAERTGGSVSTLTIQRTQQEDSAVYLCASSSQAINTGDLFFGEGSRLTVL.

This chain links TRBV3-1 with TRBJ2-5, with D perhaps TRBD1 (6 bases). Germline loops: CDR1 LGHDT, CDR2 YNNKEL (reference sequence). Trimming pared 5 bases from V and 5 bases from J, leaving 15 bases between. The CDR3 loop spans 14 amino acids. CDR3: CASSSSQGEETQYF. The CDR3 bases are TGTGCCAGCAGCTCGTCACAGGGTGAGGAGACCCAGTACTTC.

In its sample, this clonotype was seen a few times. One end of the junction does not line up with germline, which may come from a read error. The rearrangement uses TRBV25-1 and TRBJ2-7; D is possibly TRBD1 (7 bases). CDR3 length equals 12 residues. The germline gives CDR1 MGHDK, CDR2 SYGVNS. In nucleotides, the CDR3 is TGTGCCAGCGGAAGGATAACAGGGGAGGTAAACTTC. Its protein is CASGRITGEVNF.

The chain carries TRBV15 and TRBJ2-5, with 8 bases identical to TRBD1. The CDR3 totals 15 residues. After removal of 0 bases from V and 2 bases from J, the junction contained 2 bases not matched to a gene. Per germline, CDR1 LNHNV and CDR2 YYDKDF (reference sequence). The CDR3 DNA reads as TGTGCCACCAGCAGAGACAGGGGGCCACAAGAGACCCAGTACTTC. Protein: CATSRDRGPQETQYF.

The chain joins TRBV21-1 to TRBJ2-1. TRBV21-1 is noted as a pseudogene. The length of the CDR3 is 13 residues. This CDR3 is CASSADGDNEQFF. CDR3 in DNA: TGTGCCAGCAGCGCCGACGGAGACAATGAGCAGTTCTTC.

This clonotype has just a few counts. The J gene is TRBJ1-1, the V gene TRBV20-1, with a tentative D call TRBD1 (5 bases). The V end was cut by 6 bases, the J end by 3 bases, with 17 bases between. Germline V gene sequence: CDR1 DFQATT, CDR2 SNEGSKA (reference sequence). The CDR3 runs 14 residues. CDR3 region: CSAETGVRDTEAFF. DNA of the CDR3: TGCAGTGCCGAAACGGGGGTCAGGGACACTGAAGCTTTCTTT.

This sequence joins TRBV24-1 and TRBJ2-1; D may be TRBD2 (7 bases). V lost 5 bases and J 10 bases, leaving 17 bases between the germline ends. Germline V gene lookup returns CDR1 KGHDR and CDR2 SFDVKD. The CDR3 loop spans 14 amino acids. The CDR3 DNA reads TGTGCCACCAGTGTGAGAGGCGGGGGCAACGAGCAGTTCTTC. It specifies CATSVRGGGNEQFF.

This clonotype was detected ten times or more. The chain links TRBV20-1 to TRBJ1-3; D call uncertain. Trimming cost V 0 bases and J 0 bases, with 3 bases left between them. The CDR3 is made up of 13 amino acids. Germline V CDR1 and CDR2: DFQATT, SNEGSKA (reference sequence). This chain's CDR3 is CSARDSSGNTIYF. The DNA of the CDR3 is TGCAGTGCTAGAGACAGCTCTGGAAACACCATATATTTT.

This clonotype was seen a handful of times. The CDR3 sequence: CSARGRQGFSYEQYF. As DNA, the CDR3 is TGCAGTGCTAGAGGACGACAAGGCTTCTCCTACGAGCAGTACTTC. The rearrangement uses TRBV20-1 and TRBJ2-7; no firm D call. CDR3 size: 15 residues. V was clipped by 1 base and J by 0 bases, with 13 bases between them. CDR1 is DFQATT, CDR2 SNEGSKA, per germline (reference sequence).

The DNA of the CDR3 is TGTGCCAGCAGACTACAGCCTTCTGGGGCCAACGTCCTGACTTTC. Translated, it gives CASRLQPSGANVLTF. The V call is TRBV6-1, the J call TRBJ2-6; D gene uncertain. CDR3 size: 15 residues. V gave up 6 bases and J gave up 1 base, with 10 bases separating them. From germline, CDR1 is MNHNS and CDR2 SASEGT.

This clonotype was counted at least ten times. V is TRBV3-1 and J is TRBJ2-4; D is ambiguous. CDR3 length equals 13 residues. V lost 4 bases and J lost 4, with 8 bases in between. Per germline, CDR1 LGHDT and CDR2 YNNKEL (reference sequence). Here the CDR3 DNA reads TGTGCCAGCAGCCTGGGCCGGAAAAACATTCAGTACTTC. Protein product: CASSLGRKNIQYF.

This clonotype was observed at least ten times. The rearrangement joins TRBV10-3 to TRBJ2-1, with unresolved D. Germline CDR1 ENHRY, CDR2 SYGVKD. Trimming removed 6 bases at V and 9 bases at J, with 12 bases between. CDR3 size: 12 residues. This CDR3 reads CAIRTDLGEQFF. CDR3 DNA sequence: TGTGCCATCAGGACCGACCTGGGTGAGCAGTTCTTC.